This T cell receptor beta chain derives from a study of CD8+ T cells in alopecia areata. The CDR3 loop spans 13 amino acids. V was trimmed by 6 bases and J by 0 bases, leaving 11 bases between them. The germline V gene encodes CDR1 SQVTM and CDR2 ANQGSEA. Once RNA had been extracted, it was reverse transcribed into cDNA to act as the sequencing template. Here immunoSEQ multiplex PCR was the method, and the copy in TCRdb shows in-frame clones only, minus some. Among 140,000 to 150,000 clones listed, about 60% were seen once. Alopecia areata patients provided lesional scalp punch biopsies and peripheral blood. This clone has just a few counts.

V is TRBV29-1 and J is TRBJ1-1; possibly TRBD1 for D (6 bases). The clonotype originates from a human donor with alopecia areata. The specimen comprised CD4+ T cells sorted from blood, sampled at week 0. The CDR3 bases are TGCAGCGTATCAGGGGAGATGAACACTGAAGCTTTCTTT. As protein: CSVSGEMNTEAFF.